This is a list of T cell receptor beta chains from one sample in a study of blood T cell repertoires in COVID-19. Clones were sequenced by immunoSEQ multiplex PCR, and TCRdb holds only the in-frame ones, with some missing. The table lists some 200,000 clones, around 91% of them singletons. Sequencing used PBMCs or T cells enriched from blood (not recorded which). The receptor source for this set is a woman younger than 30 in a cohort exposed to, infected with or recovered from COVID-19 (not recorded which). Both conserved end residues are part of each CDR3. D genes are given only for firm matches. Some rows have no size entry. The others give once, few or many, or a class for an expanded clone.

NA	TRBJ2-3	TRBV12-3/TRBV12-4	NA	CASSLQGIDTQYF	TGTGCCAGCAGTTTACAGGGGATAGATACGCAGTATTTT
NA	TRBJ1-2	TRBV6-1	NA	CASSEGGVNYGYTF	TGTGCCAGCAGTGAGGGGGGGGTCAACTATGGCTACACCTTC
NA	TRBJ2-5	TRBV5-1	NA	CASSLKGTGETQYF	TGCGCCAGCAGCTTAAAGGGAACGGGGGAGACCCAGTACTTC
NA	TRBJ1-1	TRBV12-3/TRBV12-4	NA	CASSLGRVTEAFF	TGTGCCAGCAGTCTCGGGAGGGTCACTGAAGCTTTCTTT
NA	TRBJ2-2	TRBV9	NA	CASSSANTGELFF	TGTGCCAGCAGCTCCGCGAACACCGGGGAGCTGTTTTTT
NA	TRBJ1-4	TRBV13	NA	CASSGRQRGINEKLFF	TGTGCCAGCAGCGGACGACAGCGGGGCATTAATGAAAAACTGTTTTTT
NA	TRBJ2-7	TRBV10-2	NA	CASSDQVAYEQYF	TGCGCCAGCAGTGACCAGGTTGCCTACGAGCAGTACTTC
NA	TRBJ1-1	TRBV9	NA	CASSVVGSAEAFF	TGTGCCAGCAGCGTAGTGGGGAGCGCTGAAGCTTTCTTT
NA	TRBJ1-2	TRBV19	NA	CASSIILSYGYTF	TGTGCCAGTAGTATTATCCTATCCTATGGCTACACCTTC
once	TRBJ1-1	TRBV3-1/TRBV3-2	TRBD1	CASSPDRGLGTEAFF	TGTGCCAGCAGCCCCGACAGGGGGCTGGGCACTGAAGCTTTCTTT
NA	TRBJ2-5	TRBV18	NA	CASSLWTAGRATQYF	TGTGCCAGCTCACTCTGGACAGCTGGGAGGGCGACCCAGTACTTC
NA	TRBJ1-3	TRBV7-9	TRBD1	CASSLDRDGNTIYF	TGTGCCAGCAGCTTGGACAGGGACGGAAACACCATATATTTT
NA	TRBJ2-7	TRBV9	TRBD2	CASSVEAGGGEQYF	TGTGCCAGCAGCGTAGAAGCGGGGGGTGGTGAGCAGTACTTC
NA	TRBJ2-3	TRBV24-1	TRBD2	CATSDASGASTDTQYF	TGTGCCACCAGTGATGCTAGCGGGGCAAGCACAGATACGCAGTATTTT
NA	TRBJ2-1	TRBV6-1	TRBD2	CASSDSYGTSGYNEQFF	TGTGCCAGCAGTGATTCGTACGGGACTAGCGGTTACAATGAGCAGTTCTTC
NA	TRBJ2-1	TRBV11-3	TRBD2	CASSLRSGRGGDEQFF	TGTGCCAGCAGCTTACGGAGCGGGAGGGGGGGCGATGAGCAGTTCTTC
NA	TRBJ2-1	TRBV11-3	TRBD1	CASSLGTGRNEQFF	TGTGCCAGCAGCTTGGGGACAGGCAGAAATGAGCAGTTCTTC
few	TRBJ1-2	TRBV7-9	NA	CASSLAQLNYGYTF	TGTGCCAGCAGCTTGGCACAGTTAAACTATGGCTACACCTTC
NA	TRBJ1-5	TRBV4-2	NA	CASSPSSGQPQHF	TGTGCCAGCAGCCCATCCAGCGGTCAGCCCCAGCATTTT
few	TRBJ2-7	TRBV7-2	TRBD1	CASSSLPGQGSYEQYF	TGTGCCAGCAGCTCGTTACCGGGACAGGGGTCCTACGAGCAGTACTTC
NA	TRBJ1-1	TRBV5-3	NA	CARSPTGTTEAFF	TGTGCCAGAAGCCCAACAGGGACCACTGAAGCTTTCTTT
NA	TRBJ1-1	TRBV27	TRBD1	CASSTGGRTEAFF	TGTGCCAGCAGTACAGGGGGCCGAACTGAAGCTTTCTTT
once	TRBJ2-7	TRBV15	TRBD2	CATSRDLLREGGSYEQYF	TGTGCCACCAGCAGAGATCTCCTGCGGGAGGGCGGATCCTACGAGCAGTACTTC
NA	TRBJ2-7	TRBV19	NA	CASRETGNYEQYF	TGTGCCAGTAGGGAGACAGGTAACTACGAGCAGTACTTC
NA	TRBJ2-1	TRBV5-1	TRBD2	CASSLEGLAYNEQFF	TGCGCCAGCAGCTTGGAGGGACTAGCTTACAATGAGCAGTTCTTC
few	TRBJ2-7	TRBV11-1	NA	CASSFSGVGTSEQYF	TGTGCCAGCAGCTTTAGCGGAGTGGGAACAAGCGAGCAGTACTTC
NA	TRBJ2-2	TRBV7-9	TRBD1	CASSSRTGGTGELFF	TGTGCCAGCAGCTCCCGGACAGGGGGGACCGGGGAGCTGTTTTTT
NA	TRBJ2-2	TRBV28	NA	CASSSLGLMNTGELFF	TGTGCCAGCAGTTCCCTCGGACTCATGAACACCGGGGAGCTGTTTTTT
NA	TRBJ2-5	TRBV10-3	TRBD1	CAIGTGGRETQYF	TGTGCCATCGGGACAGGGGGCAGAGAGACCCAGTACTTC
NA	TRBJ1-2	TRBV7-3	TRBD1	CASSPGQGSYTF	TGTGCCAGCAGCCCCGGACAGGGGAGCTACACCTTC
NA	TRBJ1-1	TRBV24-1	NA	CATSDSGWNTEAFF	TGTGCCACCAGTGATTCGGGGTGGAACACTGAAGCTTTCTTT
NA	TRBJ1-1	TRBV2	NA	CASSDRPGRTEAFF	TGTGCCAGCAGTGATCGACCAGGGAGGACTGAAGCTTTCTTT
NA	TRBJ1-3	TRBV13	NA	CASADGSGNTIYF	TGTGCCAGCGCGGATGGTTCTGGAAACACCATATATTTT
NA	TRBJ1-3	TRBV30	TRBD1	CAWDSTGVPGNTIYF	TGTGCCTGGGACTCGACAGGGGTCCCTGGAAACACCATATATTTT
NA	TRBJ1-5	TRBV27	NA	CASSLSPAGNNQPQHF	TGTGCCAGCAGTCTCTCCCCCGCGGGGAACAATCAGCCCCAGCATTTT
NA	TRBJ2-5	TRBV5-4	TRBD2	CASSLTSSGTQYF	TGTGCCAGCAGCTTGACGTCTAGCGGGACCCAGTACTTC
NA	TRBJ2-1	TRBV19	NA	CASSLQAHNEQFF	TGTGCCAGTAGTCTCCAGGCCCACAATGAGCAGTTCTTC
NA	TRBJ2-2	TRBV24-1	TRBD2	CATSRPSGTNTGELFF	TGTGCCACCAGTAGGCCTAGCGGAACGAACACCGGGGAGCTGTTTTTT